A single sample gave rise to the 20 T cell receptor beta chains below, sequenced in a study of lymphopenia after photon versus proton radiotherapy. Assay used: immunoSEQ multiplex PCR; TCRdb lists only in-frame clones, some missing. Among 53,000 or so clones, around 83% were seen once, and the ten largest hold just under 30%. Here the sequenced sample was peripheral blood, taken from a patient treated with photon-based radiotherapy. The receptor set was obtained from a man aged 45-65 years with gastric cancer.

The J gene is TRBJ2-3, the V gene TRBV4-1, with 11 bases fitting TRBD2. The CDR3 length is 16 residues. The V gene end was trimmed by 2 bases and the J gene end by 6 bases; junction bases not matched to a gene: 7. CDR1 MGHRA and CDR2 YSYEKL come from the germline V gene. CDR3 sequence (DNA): TGCGCCAGCAGCCAATTTACTAGCGGGAGTTGGGATACGCAGTATTTT. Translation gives CASSQFTSGSWDTQYF.

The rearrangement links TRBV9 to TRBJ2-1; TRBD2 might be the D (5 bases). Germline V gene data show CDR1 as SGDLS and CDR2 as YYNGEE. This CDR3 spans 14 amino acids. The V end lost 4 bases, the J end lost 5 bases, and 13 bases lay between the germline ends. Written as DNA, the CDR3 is TGTGCCAGCAGCCCTAGGGAGCTTAACAATGAGCAGTTCTTC. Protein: CASSPRELNNEQFF.

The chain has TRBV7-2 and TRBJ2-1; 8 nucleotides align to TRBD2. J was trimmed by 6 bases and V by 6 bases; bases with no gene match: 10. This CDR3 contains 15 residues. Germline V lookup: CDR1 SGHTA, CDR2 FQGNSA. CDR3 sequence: CASSSSGPSVNEQFF. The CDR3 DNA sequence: TGTGCCAGCAGTTCTAGCGGGCCGAGCGTCAATGAGCAGTTCTTC.

Here the CDR3 DNA reads TGTGCCAGCAGCCGGGACCTACCGAACACCGGGGAGCTGTTTTTT. It specifies CASSRDLPNTGELFF. This chain connects TRBV5-4 to TRBJ2-2; the D gene could be TRBD1 or TRBD2 (5 bases each). Trimming pared 4 bases from V and 0 bases from J, leaving 10 bases between. The CDR3 is 15 residues long. Germline loops: CDR1 SGHNT, CDR2 YYREEE (reference sequence). The full variable domain, its missing parts supplied by reference TRBV5-4 and TRBJ2-2, is ETGVTQSPTHLIKTRGQQVTLRCSSQSGHNTVSWYQQALGQGPQFIFQYYREEENGRGNFPPRFSGLQFPNYSSELNVNALELDDSALYLCASSRDLPNTGELFFGEGSRLTVL.

The CDR3 loop is CSVGAGLNTEAFF. CDR3 bases: TGCAGCGTTGGGGCAGGTCTGAACACTGAAGCTTTCTTT. This chain connects TRBV29-1 to TRBJ1-1; D gene uncertain. V lost 4 bases, J lost 0 bases, and 9 bases lay in between. In germline, CDR1 is SQVTM, CDR2 ANQGSEA. The CDR3 sequence is 13 residues long.

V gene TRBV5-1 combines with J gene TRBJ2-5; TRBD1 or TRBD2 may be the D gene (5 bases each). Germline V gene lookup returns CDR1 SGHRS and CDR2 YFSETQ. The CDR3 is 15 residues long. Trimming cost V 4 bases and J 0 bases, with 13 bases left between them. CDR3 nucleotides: TGCGCCAGCAGCCTGGGCCTGGGGGACCAAGAGACCCAGTACTTC. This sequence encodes CASSLGLGDQETQYF.

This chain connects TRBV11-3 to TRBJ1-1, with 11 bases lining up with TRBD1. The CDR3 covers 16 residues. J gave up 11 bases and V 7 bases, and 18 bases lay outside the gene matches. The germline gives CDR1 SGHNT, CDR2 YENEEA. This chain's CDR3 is CASKLPGQGASPGAFF. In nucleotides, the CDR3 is TGTGCCAGCAAATTACCAGGACAGGGGGCGTCTCCGGGGGCTTTCTTT. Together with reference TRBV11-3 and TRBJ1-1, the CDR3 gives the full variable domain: EAGVVQSPRYKIIEKKQPVAFWCNPISGHNTLYWYLQNLGQGPELLIRYENEEAVDDSQLPKDRFSAERLKGVDSTLKIQPAELGDSAVYLCASKLPGQGASPGAFFGQGTRLTVV.

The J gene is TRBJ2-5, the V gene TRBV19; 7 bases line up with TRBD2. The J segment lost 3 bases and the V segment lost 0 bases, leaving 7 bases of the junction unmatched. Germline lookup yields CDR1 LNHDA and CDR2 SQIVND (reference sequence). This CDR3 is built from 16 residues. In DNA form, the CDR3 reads TGTGCCAGTAGTATAGATGGGGGGGTGAGGAAAGAGACCCAGTACTTC. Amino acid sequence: CASSIDGGVRKETQYF.

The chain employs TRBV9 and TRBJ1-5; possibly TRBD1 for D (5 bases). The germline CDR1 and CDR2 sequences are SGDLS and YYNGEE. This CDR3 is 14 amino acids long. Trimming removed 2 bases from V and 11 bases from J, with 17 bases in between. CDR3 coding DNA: TGTGCCAGCAGCGTCCTAAGTGACGGGGGAGCCCAGCATTTT. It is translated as CASSVLSDGGAQHF.

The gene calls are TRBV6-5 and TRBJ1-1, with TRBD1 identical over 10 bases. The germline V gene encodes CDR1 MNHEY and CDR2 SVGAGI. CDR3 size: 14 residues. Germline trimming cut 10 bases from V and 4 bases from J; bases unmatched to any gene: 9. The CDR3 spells CAIARDRGATEAFF. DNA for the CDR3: TGTGCCATTGCCCGGGACAGGGGAGCCACTGAAGCTTTCTTT.

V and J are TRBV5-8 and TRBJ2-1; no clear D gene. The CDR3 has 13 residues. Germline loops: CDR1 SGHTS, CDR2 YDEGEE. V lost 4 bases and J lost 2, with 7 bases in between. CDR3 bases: TGTGCCAGCAGCCCCGGAACCTACAATGAGCAGTTCTTC. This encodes CASSPGTYNEQFF.

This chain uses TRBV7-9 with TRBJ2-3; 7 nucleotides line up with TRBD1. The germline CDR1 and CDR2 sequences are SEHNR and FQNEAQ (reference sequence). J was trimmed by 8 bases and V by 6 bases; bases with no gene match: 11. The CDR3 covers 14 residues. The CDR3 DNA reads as TGTGCCAGCAGTTCCGGACAGGCGGAAGGTACGCAGTATTTT. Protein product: CASSSGQAEGTQYF.

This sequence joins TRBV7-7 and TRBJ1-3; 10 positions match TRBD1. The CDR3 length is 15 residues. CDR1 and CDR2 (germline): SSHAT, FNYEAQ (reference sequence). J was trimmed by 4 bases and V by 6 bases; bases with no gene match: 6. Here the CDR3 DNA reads TGTGCCAGCAGGCGCGACAGGGGGCAAGGAAACACCATATATTTT. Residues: CASRRDRGQGNTIYF. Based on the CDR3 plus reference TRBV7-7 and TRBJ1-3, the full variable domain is GAGVSQSPRYKVTKRGQDVTLRCDPISSHATLYWYQQALGQGPEFLTYFNYEAQPDKSGLPSDRFSAERPEGSISTLTIQRTEQRDSAMYRCASRRDRGQGNTIYFGEGSWLTVV.

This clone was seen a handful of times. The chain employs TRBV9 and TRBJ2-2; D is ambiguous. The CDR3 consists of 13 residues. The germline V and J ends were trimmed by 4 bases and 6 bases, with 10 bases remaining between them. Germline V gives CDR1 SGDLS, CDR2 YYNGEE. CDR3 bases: TGTGCCAGCAGCCTCTTGACGGCCGGGGAGCTGTTTTTT. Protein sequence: CASSLLTAGELFF.

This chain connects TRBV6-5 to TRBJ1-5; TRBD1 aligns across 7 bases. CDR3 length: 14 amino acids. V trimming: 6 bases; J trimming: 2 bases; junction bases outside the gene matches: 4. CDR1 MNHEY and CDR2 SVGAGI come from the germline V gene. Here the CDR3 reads CASSPDRGNQPQHF. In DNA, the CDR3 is TGTGCCAGCAGCCCTGACAGGGGCAATCAGCCCCAGCATTTT.

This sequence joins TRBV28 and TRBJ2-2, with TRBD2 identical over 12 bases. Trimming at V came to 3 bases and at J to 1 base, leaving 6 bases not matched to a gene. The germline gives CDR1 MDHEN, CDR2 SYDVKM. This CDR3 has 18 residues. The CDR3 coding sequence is TGTGCCAGCAGTTTTCCCCCTAGCGGGAGGGTGAACACCGGGGAGCTGTTTTTT. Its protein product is CASSFPPSGRVNTGELFF. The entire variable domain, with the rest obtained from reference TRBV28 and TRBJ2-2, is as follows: DVKVTQSSRYLVKRTGEKVFLECVQDMDHENMFWYRQDPGLGLRLIYFSYDVKMKEKGDIPEGYSVSREKKERFSLILESASTNQTSMYLCASSFPPSGRVNTGELFFGEGSRLTVL.

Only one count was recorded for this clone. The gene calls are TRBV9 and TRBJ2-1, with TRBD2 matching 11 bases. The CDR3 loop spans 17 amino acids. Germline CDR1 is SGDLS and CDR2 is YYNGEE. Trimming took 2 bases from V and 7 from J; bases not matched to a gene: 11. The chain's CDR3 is CASSVVRSLAGGNEQFF. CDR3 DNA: TGTGCCAGCAGCGTGGTCCGGTCGCTAGCGGGAGGAAATGAGCAGTTCTTC.

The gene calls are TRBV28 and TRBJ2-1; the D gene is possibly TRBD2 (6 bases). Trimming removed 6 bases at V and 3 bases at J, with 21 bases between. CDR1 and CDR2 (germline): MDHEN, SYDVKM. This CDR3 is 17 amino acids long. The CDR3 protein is CASREARGGTYYNEQFF. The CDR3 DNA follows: TGTGCCAGCAGGGAGGCGCGCGGCGGGACTTACTACAATGAGCAGTTCTTC.

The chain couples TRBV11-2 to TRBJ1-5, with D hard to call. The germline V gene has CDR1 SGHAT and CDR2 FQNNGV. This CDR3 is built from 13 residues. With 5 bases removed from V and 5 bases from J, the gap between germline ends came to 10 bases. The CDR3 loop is CASSPSVDQPQHF. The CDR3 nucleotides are TGTGCCAGCAGCCCTAGCGTCGATCAGCCCCAGCATTTT.

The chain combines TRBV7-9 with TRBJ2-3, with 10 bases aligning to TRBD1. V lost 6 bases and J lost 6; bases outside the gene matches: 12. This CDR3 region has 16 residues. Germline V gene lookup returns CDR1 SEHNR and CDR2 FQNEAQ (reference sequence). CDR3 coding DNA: TGTGCCAGCAGACGTACGGGACAGGGGATATCTGATACGCAGTATTTT. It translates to CASRRTGQGISDTQYF.